This TCR beta chain originates from a study of blood T cell repertoires in COVID-19. Study summary: Italy, Spain and the United States were the sources of the convalescent and acute COVID-19 samples. Sample material is recorded as cDNA or gDNA derived from T cells, B-cell-depleted T cells, or PBMCs.

In the authors' methods: From reference gene primer amplification, estimates of nucleated cell counts were derived. The protocol was immunoSEQ multiplex PCR, while the TCRdb copy is restricted to in-frame clones and leaves out a portion. D and trimming come from the DNA, and the V and J calls and clone size come from that table. This sample has tens of thousands of clones, with about nine tenths found just once. The germline V gene has CDR1 LGHDT and CDR2 YNNKEL (reference sequence). The CDR3 contains 15 residues. J lost 5 bases, V lost 2 bases, and 5 bases had no gene match. Sample: peripheral blood. This TCR was recovered from a middle-aged woman with active COVID-19. The chain joins TRBV3-1 (or the pseudogene TRBV3-2) to TRBJ2-1; TRBD2 matches at 8 bases. The CDR3 bases are TGTGCCAGCAGCCAACGGGGGGGCGGAAACAATGAGCAGTTCTTC. Encoded protein: CASSQRGGGNNEQFF.